These 22 T cell receptor beta chains came from one sample sequenced in a study of T-cell reconstitution after alpha-beta-depleted transplantation in children. Unique molecular identifiers were incorporated into the prepared TCRbeta library. TCRdb fed the PCR reads into MiXCR, producing one record per CDR3 protein. This table has about 540,000 distinct CDR3 sequences, roughly 27% appearing once. Material: PBMCs, obtained before TCRalphabeta/CD19-depleted stem cell transplant. The receptors here all came from a boy less than two years old with Wiskott-Aldrich syndrome, due to receive a stem cell transplant.

The chain recombines TRBV6-2 or TRBV6-3 with TRBJ2-1; 15 positions match TRBD2. Looked up from germline, CDR1 is MNHEY and CDR2 is SVGEGT. The CDR3 is 17 residues long. The junction had 5 bases not matched to a gene; V was cut back by 7 bases and J by 1 base. This CDR3 is CASNQGLAGGSYNEQFF. The CDR3 region has the DNA TGTGCCAGCAACCAAGGACTAGCGGGAGGGTCCTACAATGAGCAGTTCTTC.

This chain connects TRBV10-3 to TRBJ2-1, with 7 bases that match TRBD1. CDR1 and CDR2 from the germline V gene are ENHRY and SYGVKD. CDR3 size: 15 residues. J gave up 2 bases and V 10 bases, and 11 bases lay outside the gene matches. Written as DNA, the CDR3 is TGTGCCAGCCACAGGGGTTTTGAGGCCTACAATGAGCAGTTCTTC. Translation: CASHRGFEAYNEQFF.

This clonotype was seen a handful of times. V gene TRBV2 combines with J gene TRBJ2-2; no reliable D call. Germline V gene sequence: CDR1 SNHLY, CDR2 FYNNEI. CDR3 length: 14 amino acids. V shed 7 bases and J shed 0 bases, with 9 bases lying between them. CDR3 in amino acids: CASKGNSNTGELFF. CDR3 bases: TGTGCCAGCAAGGGCAATTCGAACACCGGGGAGCTGTTTTTT.

The chain couples TRBV7-6 to TRBJ2-7, with TRBD2 matching 7 bases. The CDR3 runs to 15 residues. Trimming removed 3 bases from V and 1 base from J; junction bases left unmatched: 6. Germline lookup yields CDR1 SGHVS and CDR2 FNYEAQ. This chain's CDR3 is CASSFRLAESYEQYF. The CDR3 bases are TGTGCCAGCAGCTTTCGTCTAGCGGAGTCCTACGAGCAGTACTTC.

This clonotype was found a few times. The rearrangement joins TRBV2 to TRBJ2-3; D gene uncertain. CDR3 length: 13 residues. CDR1 is SNHLY and CDR2 is FYNNEI in the germline V gene. Trimming took off 8 bases at V and 1 base at J, with 10 bases between the two ends. CDR3 sequence (DNA): TGTGCCAGCCCTAGTGCGGGCACAGATACGCAGTATTTT. It specifies CASPSAGTDTQYF.

This CDR3 is CASSYVGQGVSGANVLTF. The CDR3 bases are TGTGCCAGCAGTTATGTAGGACAGGGGGTTAGTGGGGCCAACGTCCTGACTTTC. This chain joins TRBV28 and TRBJ2-6; 10 bases line up with TRBD1. Losses at the gene ends were 4 bases for V and 3 bases for J; bases not matched to a gene: 9. The CDR3 covers 18 residues. The germline V gene encodes CDR1 MDHEN and CDR2 SYDVKM. The full variable domain, its missing parts supplied by reference TRBV28 and TRBJ2-6, is DVKVTQSSRYLVKRTGEKVFLECVQDMDHENMFWYRQDPGLGLRLIYFSYDVKMKEKGDIPEGYSVSREKKERFSLILESASTNQTSMYLCASSYVGQGVSGANVLTFGAGSRLTVL.

This clonotype was seen a few times. Written as DNA, the CDR3 is TGCGCCAGCAGCTTGGATGGGGGCAACTATGGCTACACCTTC. Translating it yields CASSLDGGNYGYTF. J is TRBJ1-2 and V is TRBV5-1; D is perhaps TRBD1 (6 bases). With 0 bases removed from V and 2 bases from J, the gap between germline ends came to 8 bases. The germline CDR1 and CDR2 sequences are SGHRS and YFSETQ. This CDR3 comprises 14 residues.

The rearrangement links TRBV2 to TRBJ1-4; 9 bases fit TRBD1. Germline V gene sequence: CDR1 SNHLY, CDR2 FYNNEI. With 4 bases clipped from V and 0 bases from J, the junction kept 6 bases outside the gene matches. CDR3 size: 17 residues. The CDR3 protein is CASSGQGGGTTNEKLFF. The CDR3 region has the DNA TGTGCCAGCAGTGGACAGGGGGGCGGCACAACTAATGAAAAACTGTTTTTT.

This clonotype was observed once. V is TRBV5-1 and J is TRBJ2-1; TRBD2 agrees at 10 bases. The germline gives CDR1 SGHRS, CDR2 YFSETQ. Germline trimming cut 2 bases from V and 8 bases from J; bases unmatched to any gene: 13. CDR3 size: 17 residues. The CDR3 sequence is CASSFFLVAGGVDEQFF. CDR3 in DNA: TGCGCCAGCAGCTTCTTCCTTGTAGCGGGAGGAGTGGATGAGCAGTTCTTC.

This clonotype was observed a handful of times. V and J are TRBV10-3 and TRBJ2-3; D not certain. Germline-derived CDR1 and CDR2 are ENHRY and SYGVKD. There are 13 residues in the CDR3. V lost 4 bases and J 2 bases, leaving 7 bases between the germline ends. Here the CDR3 DNA reads TGTGCCATCAGTGTCGGAATCACAGATACGCAGTATTTT. Its protein is CAISVGITDTQYF.

V is TRBV25-1 and J is TRBJ1-6, with 9 bases that match TRBD1. J gave up 7 bases and V 3 bases, and 13 bases lay outside the gene matches. The CDR3 runs 18 residues. CDR1 is MGHDK and CDR2 is SYGVNS in the germline V gene. The chain's CDR3 is CASSEGQGVRLGNSPLHF. Here the CDR3 DNA reads TGTGCCAGCAGTGAGGGACAGGGTGTGCGGCTGGGAAATTCACCCCTCCACTTT.

This clonotype has just a few counts. The chain is built from TRBV20-1 and TRBJ2-3, with D possibly matching TRBD1 (5 bases). Trimming shortened V by 7 bases and J by 0 bases, and 14 bases separated the two germline ends. Per the germline V gene, CDR1 is DFQATT and CDR2 is SNEGSKA (reference sequence). The CDR3 totals 14 residues. CDR3: CSVVGAASTDTQYF. The CDR3 region has the DNA TGCAGTGTAGTTGGGGCGGCTAGCACAGATACGCAGTATTTT.

This clonotype was observed many times. At one end the junction does not follow the germline gene, possibly because of a read error. The CDR3 sequence: CASSLGRGTDTQYF. For the CDR3, the DNA is TGTGCCAGCAGTTTAGGGCGCGGCACAGATACGCAGTATTTT. The chain has TRBV5-1 and TRBJ2-3; no firm D call. Germline values: CDR1 SGHRS, CDR2 YFSETQ. The CDR3 consists of 14 residues.

The V gene is TRBV6-5, the J gene TRBJ2-3, with a possible D match to TRBD2 (6 bases). The germline V gene encodes CDR1 MNHEY and CDR2 SVGAGI. Trimming pared 2 bases from V and 0 bases from J, leaving 12 bases between. CDR3 size: 16 residues. The CDR3 sequence: CASSYGLGTSTDTQYF. The CDR3 nucleotides are TGTGCCAGCAGTTACGGTCTAGGGACTAGCACAGATACGCAGTATTTT.

The chain uses TRBV3-1 and TRBJ2-7; no definite D call. The CDR3 sequence is 12 residues long. Trimming pared 0 bases from V and 2 bases from J, leaving 2 bases between. Germline V gene data show CDR1 as LGHDT and CDR2 as YNNKEL (reference sequence). The CDR3 DNA reads as TGTGCCAGCAGCCAAGAGCCCTACGAGCAGTACTTC. Its translation is CASSQEPYEQYF.

In DNA form, the CDR3 reads TGTGCCACCGGCGGGGCGGGATTCGATAGCTATGAGCAGTTCTTC. Translated: CATGGAGFDSYEQFF. V and J are TRBV24-1 and TRBJ2-1; D perhaps matches TRBD2 (6 bases). CDR3 length: 15 residues. CDR1 and CDR2 from the germline V gene are KGHDR and SFDVKD. With 9 bases removed from V and 8 bases from J, the gap between germline ends came to 22 bases.

This clonotype was found a few times. The genes are TRBV4-1 and TRBJ2-2; D remains ambiguous. There are 14 residues in the CDR3. V gave up 2 bases and J gave up 5 bases, with 9 bases separating them. Germline V gene lookup returns CDR1 MGHRA and CDR2 YSYEKL. The CDR3 coding sequence is TGCGCCAGCAGCCAAAGGTCCAAAACCGGGGAGCTGTTTTTT. It codes for CASSQRSKTGELFF.

This clonotype was counted a few times. The rearrangement joins TRBV5-1 to TRBJ1-1; D not resolved. This CDR3 is 14 amino acids long. Germline V gene data show CDR1 as SGHRS and CDR2 as YFSETQ. V dropped 0 bases and J dropped 6 bases, with 12 bases sitting between them. CDR3: CASSLDAAAPEAFF. In DNA form, the CDR3 reads TGCGCCAGCAGCTTGGATGCGGCCGCCCCTGAAGCTTTCTTT.

V is TRBV5-1 and J is TRBJ2-1; TRBD2 might be the D (6 bases). The CDR3 is 13 amino acids. Per germline, CDR1 SGHRS and CDR2 YFSETQ. V gave up 4 bases and J gave up 10 bases, with 15 bases separating them. The chain's CDR3 is CASSLNRGREQFF. For the CDR3, the DNA is TGCGCCAGCAGCCTTAATAGAGGGAGGGAGCAGTTCTTC.

The J gene is TRBJ2-4, the V gene TRBV2; D gene unclear. Germline values: CDR1 SNHLY, CDR2 FYNNEI. The V and J ends lost 8 bases and 1 base respectively, with 12 bases between them. The CDR3 is 14 amino acids. CDR3 sequence: CASRMIGAKNIQYF. The CDR3 nucleotides are TGTGCCAGCCGGATGATAGGGGCCAAAAACATTCAGTACTTC.

The V call is TRBV28, the J call TRBJ1-6, with D maybe TRBD1 (5 bases). Germline values: CDR1 MDHEN, CDR2 SYDVKM. The CDR3 is 14 amino acids. V lost 3 bases and J 9 bases, leaving 12 bases between the germline ends. In nucleotides, the CDR3 is TGTGCCAGCAGTTTTGCCGGGGGTGGTTCACCCCTCCACTTT. The encoded protein is CASSFAGGGSPLHF.

The rearrangement uses TRBV7-7 and TRBJ2-7; 11 nucleotides line up with TRBD1. V lost 5 bases to trimming and J lost 7 bases; unmatched junction nucleotides: 7. Germline loops: CDR1 SSHAT, CDR2 FNYEAQ (reference sequence). This CDR3 has 14 residues. DNA for the CDR3: TGTGCCAGCAGCCCGGGACAGGGGGTGGGGGAGCAGTACTTC. Protein sequence: CASSPGQGVGEQYF.